Many counts were recorded for the clone carrying this TCR beta chain. Its antigen is currently unknown. This sample's TCRbeta library carried unique molecular identifier barcodes. TCRdb reanalysed the PCR reads using MiXCR and keeps one entry per CDR3 protein. The sample holds tens of thousands of distinct CDR3 sequences; 5.5% to 8% are singletons and the top ten take about 27%. The data are from a study of T-cell reconstitution after alpha-beta-depleted transplantation in children. Trimming pared 0 bases from V and 0 bases from J, leaving 7 bases between. The CDR3 sequence is 15 residues long. Germline V gene data show CDR1 as SGHRS and CDR2 as YFSETQ. Study-wide results and limits: In some patients, recipient T cells and intrathymic progenitors surviving conditioning explained high day-60 diversity. About two months after transplant, alpha-beta T cells reportedly came from several hundred expanded graft clones.

The sequence was collected from a child under two years old who had a stem cell transplant for acute myeloid leukemia, so the T cells may come from the graft donor. Sequencing was performed on peripheral blood, taken 60 days after TCRalphabeta/CD19-depleted stem cell transplant. This chain links TRBV5-1 with TRBJ1-3; no clear D. CDR3 DNA: TGCGCCAGCAGCTTGGACGGAGGCTCTGGAAACACCATATATTTT. Translation: CASSLDGGSGNTIYF.